Sequencing of this T cell receptor beta chain was carried out in a study of blood T cell repertoires in COVID-19. In the study's own analysis: Reference gene primers were amplified, and this amplification served to estimate nucleated cell counts. The assay was immunoSEQ multiplex PCR, and TCRdb's table has in-frame clones only and misses some. For V, J and clone size, that table is used; D and trimming come from the DNA. The sample holds 390,000 or so clones; roughly 89% are singletons and the top ten take roughly 9.4%. Sequencing used PBMCs or T cells enriched from blood (not recorded which). The receptor's source is a woman aged 50 to 60 who had recovered from COVID-19.

CDR3 loop: CSVAEHTDTQYF. CDR3 sequence (DNA): TGCAGCGTTGCTGAACACACAGATACGCAGTATTTT. This rearrangement joins TRBV29-1 to TRBJ2-3, with D uncertain. In germline, CDR1 is SQVTM, CDR2 ANQGSEA. V lost 4 bases and J 2 bases, leaving 7 bases between the germline ends. The CDR3 runs to 12 residues.